The 13 T cell receptor beta chains reported below all come from one sample, sequenced in a study of blood T cell repertoires in COVID-19. Data came from immunoSEQ multiplex PCR; TCRdb stores just in-frame clones and leaves some out. The data show 120,000 to 150,000 clones, about 80% seen once. The source material was peripheral blood. The source is a human donor in a cohort sampled during active COVID-19.

This chain links TRBV29-1 with TRBJ1-2; 7 bases agree with TRBD1. Germline values: CDR1 SQVTM, CDR2 ANQGSEA. This CDR3 comprises 14 residues. J was trimmed by 8 bases and V by 7 bases; bases with no gene match: 16. CDR3 region: CSAEGYRGLGGYTF. DNA for the CDR3: TGCAGCGCAGAGGGTTACAGGGGTTTGGGGGGCTACACCTTC.

This rearrangement joins TRBV4-1 to TRBJ2-5, with D tentatively TRBD1 (6 bases). Germline lookup yields CDR1 MGHRA and CDR2 YSYEKL. Trimming took 3 bases from V and 0 from J, leaving 11 bases between them. The CDR3 is 15 residues long. CDR3 sequence: CASSQGDRYQETQYF. CDR3 nucleotides: TGCGCCAGCAGCCAGGGAGACAGGTACCAAGAGACCCAGTACTTC.

The V and J genes are TRBV6-6 and TRBJ1-2; 10 bases line up with TRBD1. Germline lookup yields CDR1 MNHNY and CDR2 SVGAGI (reference sequence). This CDR3 has 19 residues. After removal of 6 bases from V and 4 bases from J, the junction contained 20 bases not matched to a gene. This chain's CDR3 is CASSRTTRGQGWVGYGYTF. The CDR3 nucleotides are TGTGCCAGCAGCCGAACCACCAGGGGACAGGGGTGGGTAGGCTATGGCTACACCTTC.

This clone was counted a single time. The gene calls are TRBV11-3 and TRBJ2-1, with TRBD1 identical over 9 bases. There are 17 residues in the CDR3. Looked up from germline, CDR1 is SGHNT and CDR2 is YENEEA. With V trimmed by 5 bases and J by 1 base, 9 bases remained unmatched. The CDR3 DNA follows: TGTGCCAGCAGCCCAGGACAGGGGACGTCATCCTACAATGAGCAGTTCTTC. Translated: CASSPGQGTSSYNEQFF.

The chain recombines TRBV9 with TRBJ2-7; the match to TRBD2 covers 8 bases. The junction had 8 bases not matched to a gene; V was cut back by 4 bases and J by 2 bases. The CDR3 length is 15 residues. The germline V gene encodes CDR1 SGDLS and CDR2 YYNGEE. The CDR3 protein is CASSPGGTFTYEQYF. In DNA, the CDR3 is TGTGCCAGCAGCCCGGGAGGGACATTCACCTACGAGCAGTACTTC.

The chain employs TRBV7-9 and TRBJ2-2; tentatively, D is TRBD2 (6 bases). The CDR3 length is 14 residues. Germline CDR1 is SEHNR and CDR2 is FQNEAQ (reference sequence). V lost 0 bases and J 6 bases, leaving 8 bases between the germline ends. Here the CDR3 DNA reads TGTGCCAGCAGCTTAGCCAGGAGGGCCGGGGAGCTGTTTTTT. Amino acids: CASSLARRAGELFF.

This clone was counted once. The V gene is TRBV19, the J gene TRBJ1-3, with 9 bases lining up with TRBD1. V gave up 6 bases and J gave up 1 base; unmatched junction bases: 10. Germline loops: CDR1 LNHDA, CDR2 SQIVND (reference sequence). The CDR3 length is 17 residues. In nucleotides, the CDR3 is TGTGCCAGTAGCCCAGGGACAGGGCTGGAGTCTGGAAACACCATATATTTT. It translates to CASSPGTGLESGNTIYF.

The V gene is TRBV28, the J gene TRBJ1-3, with 8 bases matching TRBD1. Germline CDR1 is MDHEN and CDR2 is SYDVKM. The V segment lost 6 bases and the J segment 1 base; nucleotides outside the gene matches: 17. The CDR3 extends over 19 amino acids. The CDR3 reads CASRPGQALYARSGNTIYF. As DNA, the CDR3 is TGTGCCAGCAGGCCGGGACAGGCCCTGTACGCTCGTTCTGGAAACACCATATATTTT. The complete variable domain, with remaining parts taken from reference TRBV28 and TRBJ1-3, reads DVKVTQSSRYLVKRTGEKVFLECVQDMDHENMFWYRQDPGLGLRLIYFSYDVKMKEKGDIPEGYSVSREKKERFSLILESASTNQTSMYLCASRPGQALYARSGNTIYFGEGSWLTVV.

There are a few counts of this clone. The chain has TRBV5-1 and TRBJ2-7; D might be TRBD1 (5 bases). CDR3 length: 14 residues. CDR1 is SGHRS, CDR2 YFSETQ, per germline. V was clipped by 3 bases and J by 7 bases, with 17 bases between them. The CDR3 coding sequence is TGCGCCAGCAGCTCCTCTAGGGGCCGCCGGGAGCAGTACTTC. Amino acid sequence: CASSSSRGRREQYF.

In this sample, this clone turned up a few times. The rearrangement joins TRBV2 to TRBJ2-3; 7 bases align to TRBD1. Germline CDR1 is SNHLY and CDR2 is FYNNEI. V shed 4 bases, J shed 3 bases, and the junction held 7 bases outside the gene matches. The CDR3 is made up of 15 amino acids. As DNA, the CDR3 is TGTGCCAGCAGTGCCGACAGGGTGAGGACAGATACGCAGTATTTT. This encodes CASSADRVRTDTQYF.

V usage is TRBV27 and J usage is TRBJ1-4; D gene unclear. Germline CDR1 and CDR2: MNHEY and SMNVEV (reference sequence). The CDR3 has 15 residues. V was trimmed by 5 bases and J by 6 bases, leaving 16 bases between them. Written as DNA, the CDR3 is TGTGCCAGCAGTACACGGGGTTGGCTAGATGAAAAACTGTTTTTT. Amino acid sequence: CASSTRGWLDEKLFF.

The J gene is TRBJ2-5, the V gene TRBV6-5, with D perhaps matching TRBD2 (6 bases). This CDR3 has 13 amino acids. Germline loops: CDR1 MNHEY, CDR2 SVGAGI. V was clipped by 7 bases and J by 4 bases, with 13 bases between them. CDR3 amino acids: CASTLARGETQYF. Written as DNA, the CDR3 is TGTGCCAGCACTCTAGCGAGGGGAGAGACCCAGTACTTC.

This rearrangement joins TRBV5-1 to TRBJ2-5; 12 bases are shared with TRBD2. This CDR3 is 17 amino acids long. Trimming at V came to 2 bases and at J to 4 bases, leaving 9 bases not matched to a gene. Per the germline V gene, CDR1 is SGHRS and CDR2 is YFSETQ. This chain's CDR3 is CASSLSSGGARLETQYF. The DNA of the CDR3 is TGCGCCAGCAGCTTATCTAGCGGGGGGGCGCGGTTAGAGACCCAGTACTTC.